These T cell receptor beta chains were read from a single sample in a study of beta chain features in type 1 diabetes. The protocol was immunoSEQ multiplex PCR, while the TCRdb copy is restricted to in-frame clones and leaves out a portion. The sample records some 150,000 clones, about 13% being singletons. The sequencing input was central memory CD4+ T cells from blood. These receptors all stem from a man aged 18 to 30 with type 1 diabetes. Both conserved end residues are part of each CDR3. The D gene is left open where the match is weak. For some rows the clone size is stated as once, few or many, or as a class when expanded; others skip it.

>many|TRBV30|TRBD1|TRBJ1-5
CAWSVPGQGNQPQHF
TGTGCCTGGAGTGTACCAGGACAGGGCAATCAGCCCCAGCATTTT
>-|TRBV7-2|-|TRBJ1-1
CASSSKTGRTEAFF
TGTGCCAGCAGCTCGAAGACAGGACGCACTGAAGCTTTCTTT
>few|TRBV4-1|-|TRBJ2-1
CASSQEVGQQFF
TGCGCCAGCAGCCAAGAAGTCGGGCAGCAGTTCTTC
>-|TRBV6-5|TRBD1|TRBJ1-1
CASADRGNTEAFF
TGTGCCAGCGCCGACAGGGGGAACACTGAAGCTTTCTTT
>-|TRBV30|TRBD1|TRBJ2-1
CAWGTGDEQFF
TGTGCCTGGGGAACAGGGGATGAGCAGTTCTTC
>-|TRBV30|-|TRBJ2-1
CAWSVFSPAEYNEQFF
TGTGCCTGGAGTGTATTCTCCCCGGCCGAGTACAATGAGCAGTTCTTC
>-|TRBV7-2|TRBD1|TRBJ1-4
CASSLAGRQGNEKLFF
TGTGCCAGCAGCTTAGCGGGACGACAGGGTAATGAAAAACTGTTTTTT
>few|TRBV5-1|-|TRBJ2-1
CASSLESGGRNEQFF
TGCGCCAGCAGCTTGGAATCGGGGGGCCGTAATGAGCAGTTCTTC
>-|TRBV4-1|TRBD2|TRBJ2-2
CASAAPTSSGELFF
TGCGCCAGCGCGGCCCCGACTAGCTCCGGGGAGCTGTTTTTT
>-|TRBV5-1|TRBD1|TRBJ1-2
CASRLLPRDRDYGYTF
TGCGCCAGCAGACTGCTTCCCCGGGACAGAGACTATGGCTACACCTTC
>few|TRBV28|-|TRBJ1-2
CATHNYGYTF
TGTGCCACTCATAACTATGGCTACACCTTC
>-|TRBV29-1|-|TRBJ1-4
CSAAPGLMSEKLFF
TGCAGCGCCGCGCCGGGACTTATGAGTGAAAAACTGTTTTTT
>few|TRBV10-1|TRBD1|TRBJ2-5
CASCPGQGETQYF
TGCGCCAGCTGCCCTGGACAGGGAGAGACCCAGTACTTC
>-|TRBV6-5|-|TRBJ1-3
CASRDTLSGNTIYF
TGTGCCAGCAGAGACACTCTCTCTGGAAACACCATATATTTT
>few|TRBV18|TRBD1|TRBJ1-1
CASSPLGQVTEAFF
TGTGCCAGCTCACCATTGGGACAGGTCACTGAAGCTTTCTTT
>-|TRBV6-5|-|TRBJ2-2
CASSPNTFGTGELFF
TGTGCCAGCAGTCCTAATACCTTCGGCACCGGGGAGCTGTTTTTT
>many|TRBV18|-|TRBJ2-7
CASSLRDTDSEQYF
TGTGCCAGCTCACTTCGGGACACGGATTCCGAGCAGTACTTC
>few|TRBV29-1|-|TRBJ1-2
CSYLEGNYGYTF
TGCAGCTACTTGGAGGGGAACTATGGCTACACCTTC